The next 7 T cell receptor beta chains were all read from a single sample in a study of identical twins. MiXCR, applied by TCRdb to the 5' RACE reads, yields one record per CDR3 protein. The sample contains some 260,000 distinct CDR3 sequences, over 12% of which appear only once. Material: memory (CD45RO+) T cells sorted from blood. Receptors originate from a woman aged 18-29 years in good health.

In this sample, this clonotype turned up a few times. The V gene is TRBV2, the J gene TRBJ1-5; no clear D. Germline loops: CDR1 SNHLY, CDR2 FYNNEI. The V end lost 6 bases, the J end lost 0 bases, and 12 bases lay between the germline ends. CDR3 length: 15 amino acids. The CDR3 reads CASSFRVNSNQPQHF. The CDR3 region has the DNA TGTGCCAGCAGCTTCCGGGTAAATAGCAATCAGCCCCAGCATTTT.

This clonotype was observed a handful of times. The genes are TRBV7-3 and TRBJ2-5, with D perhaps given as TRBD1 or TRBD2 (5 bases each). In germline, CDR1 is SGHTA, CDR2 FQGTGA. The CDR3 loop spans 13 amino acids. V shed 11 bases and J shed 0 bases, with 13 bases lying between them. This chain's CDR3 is CAVRGGYQETQYF. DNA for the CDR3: TGTGCCGTCCGGGGCGGATACCAAGAGACCCAGTACTTC. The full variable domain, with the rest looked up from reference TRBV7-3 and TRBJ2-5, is GAGVSQTPSNKVTEKGKYVELRCDPISGHTALYWYRQSLGQGPEFLIYFQGTGAADDSGLPNDRFFAVRPEGSVSTLKIQRTERGDSAVYLCAVRGGYQETQYFGPGTRLLVL.

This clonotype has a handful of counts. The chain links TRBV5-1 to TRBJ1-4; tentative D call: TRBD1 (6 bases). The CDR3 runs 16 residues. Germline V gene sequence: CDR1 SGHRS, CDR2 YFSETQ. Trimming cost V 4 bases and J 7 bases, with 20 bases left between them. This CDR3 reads CASSVRQQGGGEKLFF. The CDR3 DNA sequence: TGCGCCAGCAGCGTGAGGCAGCAAGGGGGAGGTGAAAAACTGTTTTTT.

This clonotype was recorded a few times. In nucleotides, the CDR3 is TGTGCCAGCAGTTTTGGCGGGGGCGTGGAGACCCAGTACTTC. Its protein is CASSFGGGVETQYF. This sequence joins TRBV12-3 or TRBV12-4 and TRBJ2-5, with D possibly being TRBD2 (7 bases). V was shortened by 3 bases and J by 5 bases, with 13 bases between the two germline ends. The CDR3 runs 14 residues.

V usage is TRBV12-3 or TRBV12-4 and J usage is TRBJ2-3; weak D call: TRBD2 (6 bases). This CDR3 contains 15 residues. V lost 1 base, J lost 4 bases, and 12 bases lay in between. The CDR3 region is CASSLGVGLADTQYF. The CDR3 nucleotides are TGTGCCAGCAGTTTAGGGGTGGGACTTGCAGATACGCAGTATTTT.

The CDR3 is CASSRASDTQYF. Here the CDR3 DNA reads TGTGCCAGCAGCCGCGCTTCAGATACGCAGTATTTT. The chain recombines TRBV14 with TRBJ2-3; D unclear. The CDR3 length is 12 residues. CDR1 and CDR2 from the germline V gene are SGHDN and FVKESK. The V and J ends lost 4 bases and 4 bases respectively, with 6 bases between them.

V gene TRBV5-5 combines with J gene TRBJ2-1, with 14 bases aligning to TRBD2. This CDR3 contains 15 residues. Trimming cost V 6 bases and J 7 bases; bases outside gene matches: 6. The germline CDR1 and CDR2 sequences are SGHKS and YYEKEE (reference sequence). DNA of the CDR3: TGTGCCAGCACCCGACTAGCGGGAGGGCAGAATGAGCAGTTCTTC. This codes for CASTRLAGGQNEQFF.